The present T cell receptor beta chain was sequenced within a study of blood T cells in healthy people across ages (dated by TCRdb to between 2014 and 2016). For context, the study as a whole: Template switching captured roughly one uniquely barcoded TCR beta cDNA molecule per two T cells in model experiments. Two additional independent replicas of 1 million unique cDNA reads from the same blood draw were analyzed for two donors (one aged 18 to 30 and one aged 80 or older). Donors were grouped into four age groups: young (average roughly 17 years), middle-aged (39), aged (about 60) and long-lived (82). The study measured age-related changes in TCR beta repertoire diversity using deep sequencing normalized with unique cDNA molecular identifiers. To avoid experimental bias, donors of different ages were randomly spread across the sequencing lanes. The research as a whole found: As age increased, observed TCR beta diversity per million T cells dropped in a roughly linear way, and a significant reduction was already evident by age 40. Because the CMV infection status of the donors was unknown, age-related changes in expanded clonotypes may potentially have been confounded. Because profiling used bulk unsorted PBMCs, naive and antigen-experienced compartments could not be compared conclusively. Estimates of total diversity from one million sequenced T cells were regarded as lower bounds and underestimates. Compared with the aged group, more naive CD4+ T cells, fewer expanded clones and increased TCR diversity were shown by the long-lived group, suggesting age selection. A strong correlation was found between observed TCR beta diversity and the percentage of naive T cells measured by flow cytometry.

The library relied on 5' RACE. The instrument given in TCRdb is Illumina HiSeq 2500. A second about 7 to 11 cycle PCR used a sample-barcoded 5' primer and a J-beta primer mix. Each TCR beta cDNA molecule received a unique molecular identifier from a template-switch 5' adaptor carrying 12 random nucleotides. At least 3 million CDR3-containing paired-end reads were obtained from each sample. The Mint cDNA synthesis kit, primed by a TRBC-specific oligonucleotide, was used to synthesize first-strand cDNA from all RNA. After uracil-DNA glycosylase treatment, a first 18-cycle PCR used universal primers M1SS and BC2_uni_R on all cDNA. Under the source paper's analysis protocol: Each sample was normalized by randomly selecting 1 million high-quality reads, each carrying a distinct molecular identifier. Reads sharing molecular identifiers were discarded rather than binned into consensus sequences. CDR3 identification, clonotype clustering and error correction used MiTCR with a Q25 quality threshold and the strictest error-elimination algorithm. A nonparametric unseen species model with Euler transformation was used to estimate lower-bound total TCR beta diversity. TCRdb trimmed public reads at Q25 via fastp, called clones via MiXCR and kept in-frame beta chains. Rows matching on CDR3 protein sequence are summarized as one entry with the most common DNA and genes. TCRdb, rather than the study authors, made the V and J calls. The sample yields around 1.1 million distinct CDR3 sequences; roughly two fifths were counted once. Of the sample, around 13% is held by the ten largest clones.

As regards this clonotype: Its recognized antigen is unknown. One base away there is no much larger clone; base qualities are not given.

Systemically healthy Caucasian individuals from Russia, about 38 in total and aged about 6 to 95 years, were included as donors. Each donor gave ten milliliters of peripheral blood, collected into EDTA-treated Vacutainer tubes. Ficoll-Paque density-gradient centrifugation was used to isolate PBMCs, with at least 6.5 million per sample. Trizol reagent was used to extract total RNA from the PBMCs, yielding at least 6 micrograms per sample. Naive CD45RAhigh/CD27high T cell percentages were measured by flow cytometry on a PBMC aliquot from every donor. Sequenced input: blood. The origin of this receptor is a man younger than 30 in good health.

The nucleotides are TGTGCCAGCAGTGGGCAGGGGGCCACTCACACTAACTATGGCTACACCTTC. Translated, this is CASSGQGATHTNYGYTF. Rearrangement joined TRBV6-1 to TRBJ1-2; 8 bases in between match TRBD1. Taken from cysteine to phenylalanine, the CDR3 has 17 residues. The retained sequence is limited to the CDR3, 51 bases, with the frame set at the first base. Per the germline V gene, MNHNS is the CDR1 and SASEGT is the CDR2. V loses 4 bases at its end and J loses 0 bases; junction bases beyond the gene matches: 10.